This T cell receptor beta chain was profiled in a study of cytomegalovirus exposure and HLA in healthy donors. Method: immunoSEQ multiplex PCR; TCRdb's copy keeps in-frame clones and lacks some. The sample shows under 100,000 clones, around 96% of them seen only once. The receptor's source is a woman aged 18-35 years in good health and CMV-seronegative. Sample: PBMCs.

For the CDR3, the DNA is TGTGCCAGCAGACGGGACGCCGGGACTAGCGGGAGACCCCGAGGAGATACGCAGTATTTT. Its translation is CASRRDAGTSGRPRGDTQYF. This chain links TRBV27 with TRBJ2-3; 14 bases line up with TRBD2. Germline CDR1 MNHEY, CDR2 SMNVEV (reference sequence). V shed 6 bases and J 5 bases; nucleotides not matched to a gene: 19. The CDR3 length is 20 residues.